A selection of T cell receptor beta chains follows, all from one sample in a study of blood T cell repertoires in COVID-19. Repertoires were generated with immunoSEQ multiplex PCR, while TCRdb's copy carries only in-frame clones and drops some. Seen here are 350,000 to 450,000 clones, around 85% observed once, and the top ten hold 3% to 4.5%. Material: peripheral blood. These receptors all stem from a woman aged 18-30 years with acute or convalescent COVID-19. Both conserved end residues are part of each CDR3. Fields, in order: D gene, V gene, clone size, J gene, CDR3 DNA, CDR3 protein. A D gene is named only where the DNA matches it firmly. Size is stated for part of the rows, as once, few or many counts, or as a class when the clone is expanded.

d_call: NA
v_call: TRBV2
clone_size: NA
j_call: TRBJ1-1
cdr3_nt: TGTGCCAGCAGGGCGCAGGGAATCACTGAAGCTTTCTTT
cdr3_aa: CASRAQGITEAFF

d_call: TRBD1
v_call: TRBV2
clone_size: NA
j_call: TRBJ1-5
cdr3_nt: TGTGCCAGCAGCACCAGGGGGTCTCAGCCCCAGCATTTT
cdr3_aa: CASSTRGSQPQHF

d_call: TRBD1
v_call: TRBV6-4
clone_size: NA
j_call: TRBJ1-1
cdr3_nt: TGTGCCAGCAGTCCGGACAGGGCAAGCACTGAAGCTTTCTTT
cdr3_aa: CASSPDRASTEAFF

d_call: NA
v_call: TRBV5-5
clone_size: NA
j_call: TRBJ1-5
cdr3_nt: TGTGCCAGCAGCGAGGAACCGGGACTGGATCAGCCCCAGCATTTT
cdr3_aa: CASSEEPGLDQPQHF

d_call: TRBD2
v_call: TRBV27
clone_size: NA
j_call: TRBJ2-1
cdr3_nt: TGTGCCAGCAGTTGGGAGGGGAGCTCCTACAATGAGCAGTTCTTC
cdr3_aa: CASSWEGSSYNEQFF

d_call: NA
v_call: TRBV28
clone_size: NA
j_call: TRBJ2-3
cdr3_nt: TGTGCCAGCAGTTTACGACTGTCCGGTACAGATACGCAGTATTTT
cdr3_aa: CASSLRLSGTDTQYF

d_call: TRBD1
v_call: TRBV3-1/TRBV3-2
clone_size: few
j_call: TRBJ1-2
cdr3_nt: TGTGCCAGCAGCCAAGCTTACAGGGGAAACTATGGCTACACCTTC
cdr3_aa: CASSQAYRGNYGYTF

d_call: TRBD2
v_call: TRBV10-3
clone_size: once
j_call: TRBJ2-1
cdr3_nt: TGTGCCATCAAAAGGACTAGCGACCTTGATGAGCAGTTCTTC
cdr3_aa: CAIKRTSDLDEQFF

d_call: NA
v_call: TRBV7-9
clone_size: once
j_call: TRBJ2-1
cdr3_nt: TGTGCCAGCAGCTCAGACTCTTCCACCTACAATGAGCAGTTCTTC
cdr3_aa: CASSSDSSTYNEQFF

d_call: TRBD2
v_call: TRBV6-5
clone_size: NA
j_call: TRBJ2-7
cdr3_nt: TGTGCCAGCAGAACAGGATTTAGCGGGGACTACGAGCAGTACTTC
cdr3_aa: CASRTGFSGDYEQYF

d_call: NA
v_call: TRBV30
clone_size: NA
j_call: TRBJ2-7
cdr3_nt: TGTGCCTGGAGTGATATTTTGGCCCGCGAGCAGTACTTC
cdr3_aa: CAWSDILAREQYF

d_call: NA
v_call: TRBV5-1
clone_size: NA
j_call: TRBJ2-6
cdr3_nt: TGCGCCAGCAGCTTGGCCGGGACACCCTCTGGGGCCAACGTCCTGACTTTC
cdr3_aa: CASSLAGTPSGANVLTF

d_call: TRBD2
v_call: TRBV10-1
clone_size: NA
j_call: TRBJ2-1
cdr3_nt: TGCGCCAGCAGTGATGGTCTAGCGGGGGGCGAGGATGAGCAGTTCTTC
cdr3_aa: CASSDGLAGGEDEQFF

d_call: TRBD2
v_call: TRBV28
clone_size: NA
j_call: TRBJ2-7
cdr3_nt: TGTGCCAGCAGTCCCGGGGGACTAGCGGGAATCCGCGAGCAGTACTTC
cdr3_aa: CASSPGGLAGIREQYF

d_call: TRBD2
v_call: TRBV5-4
clone_size: NA
j_call: TRBJ2-5
cdr3_nt: TGTGCCAGCAGCCCTGGAGGGACTAGCGGGGACGAGACCCAGTACTTC
cdr3_aa: CASSPGGTSGDETQYF

d_call: TRBD2
v_call: TRBV28
clone_size: NA
j_call: TRBJ2-1
cdr3_nt: TGTGCCAGCGAAAGCGGGAGCTCCTACAATGAGCAGTTCTTC
cdr3_aa: CASESGSSYNEQFF

d_call: TRBD2
v_call: TRBV5-4
clone_size: NA
j_call: TRBJ2-5
cdr3_nt: TGTGCCAGCAGGTGGGGTGGAGCGGGGGGTGAGGAGACCCAGTACTTC
cdr3_aa: CASRWGGAGGEETQYF